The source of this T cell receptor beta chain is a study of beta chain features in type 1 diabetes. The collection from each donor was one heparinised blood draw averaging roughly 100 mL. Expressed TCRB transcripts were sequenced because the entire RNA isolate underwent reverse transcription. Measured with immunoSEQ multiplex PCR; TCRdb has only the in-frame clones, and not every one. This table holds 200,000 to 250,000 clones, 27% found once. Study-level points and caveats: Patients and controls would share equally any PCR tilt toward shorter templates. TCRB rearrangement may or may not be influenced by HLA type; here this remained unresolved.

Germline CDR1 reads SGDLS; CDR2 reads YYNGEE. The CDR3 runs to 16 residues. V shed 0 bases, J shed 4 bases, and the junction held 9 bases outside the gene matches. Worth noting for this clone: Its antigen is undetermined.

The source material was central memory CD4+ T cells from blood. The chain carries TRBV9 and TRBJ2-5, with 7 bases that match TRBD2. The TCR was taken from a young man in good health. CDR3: CASSVESGRAGETQYF. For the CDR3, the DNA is TGTGCCAGCAGCGTAGAGTCGGGGAGGGCGGGAGAGACCCAGTACTTC.